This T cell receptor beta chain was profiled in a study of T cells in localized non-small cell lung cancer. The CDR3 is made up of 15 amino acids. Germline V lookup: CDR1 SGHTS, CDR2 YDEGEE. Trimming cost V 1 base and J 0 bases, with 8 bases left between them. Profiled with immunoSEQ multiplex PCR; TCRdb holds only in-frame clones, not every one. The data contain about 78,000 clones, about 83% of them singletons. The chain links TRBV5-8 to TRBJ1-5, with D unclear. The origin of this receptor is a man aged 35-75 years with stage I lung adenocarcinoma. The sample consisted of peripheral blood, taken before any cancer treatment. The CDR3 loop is CASSLTGISNQPQHF. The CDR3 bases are TGTGCCAGCAGCTTGACCGGAATTAGCAATCAGCCCCAGCATTTT.